The rows below give T cell receptor beta chains drawn from one sample of a study of CD8 T cells in Susac syndrome. TCRdb passed the immunoSEQ multiplex PCR reads through MiXCR, listing each CDR3 protein once. In the table there are under 95,000 distinct CDR3 sequences, 85% to 95% of which are singletons. Source material: CD4+ T cells from PBMCs. These receptor sequences come from a human donor with Susac syndrome. Both conserved end residues are part of each CDR3. D genes are given only for firm matches. A row's size may be missing; if present it is once, few, many or a size class.

abundance | d_gene | j_gene | v_gene | CDR3aa | CDR3nt
. | . | TRBJ1-2 | TRBV14 | CASSQAGDYGYTF | TGTGCCAGCAGCCAAGCAGGCGACTATGGCTACACCTTC
. | . | TRBJ2-1 | TRBV5-1 | CASSLGSLEGSHNEQFF | TGCGCCAGCAGCCTCGGCTCCCTGGAGGGTTCCCACAATGAGCAGTTCTTC
. | TRBD1 | TRBJ2-5 | TRBV2 | CASSADRVAGETQYF | TGTGCCAGCAGTGCGGACAGGGTGGCCGGGGAGACCCAGTACTTC
. | . | TRBJ2-7 | TRBV4-3 | CASSQAHGGAEQYF | TGCGCCAGCAGCCAAGCACACGGCGGGGCCGAGCAGTACTTC
. | TRBD1 | TRBJ1-2 | TRBV4-1 | CASSNDREAGYTF | TGCGCCAGCAGCAACGACAGGGAGGCCGGCTACACCTTC
once | . | TRBJ1-2 | TRBV6-5 | CASSYSSSRAWDGYTF | TGTGCCAGCAGTTACTCGAGCAGCAGGGCATGGGACGGCTACACCTTC
. | . | TRBJ2-5 | TRBV20-1 | CSARDLTLQETQYF | TGCAGTGCTAGAGATCTGACCTTACAAGAGACCCAGTACTTC
. | . | TRBJ1-6 | TRBV7-2 | CASSSPGGSYNSPLHF | TGTGCCAGCAGCTCCCCCGGAGGCTCCTATAATTCACCCCTCCACTTT
. | . | TRBJ2-5 | TRBV28 | CASKGDWRETQYF | TGTGCCAGCAAGGGAGACTGGCGAGAGACCCAGTACTTC
. | . | TRBJ2-3 | TRBV30 | CAWGGPATDTQYF | TGTGCCTGGGGGGGGCCAGCCACAGATACGCAGTATTTT
. | . | TRBJ2-1 | TRBV5-1 | CASSLAHGNEQFF | TGCGCCAGCAGCTTGGCCCATGGAAATGAGCAGTTCTTC
. | . | TRBJ2-5 | TRBV7-9 | CALAGVYQETQYF | TGTGCCTTAGCCGGGGTGTACCAAGAGACCCAGTACTTC
. | . | TRBJ2-3 | TRBV10-3 | CAISRDTTTDTQYF | TGTGCCATCAGTAGAGATACCACCACGGATACGCAGTATTTT
. | . | TRBJ1-6 | TRBV11-2 | CASSLFGNSANSPLHF | TGTGCCAGCAGCTTATTTGGAAACAGCGCTAATTCACCCCTCCACTTT
. | . | TRBJ2-7 | TRBV7-9 | CASSPWGGTSSYEQYF | TGTGCCAGCAGCCCTTGGGGCGGAACCAGCTCCTACGAGCAGTACTTC
. | . | TRBJ1-1 | TRBV5-1 | CASSPLPGLNTEAFF | TGCGCCAGCAGCCCTCTTCCGGGTTTAAACACTGAAGCTTTCTTT
. | . | TRBJ1-5 | TRBV21-1 | CASSKDSGGNQPQHF | TGTGCCAGCAGCAAAGATTCCGGGGGCAATCAGCCCCAGCATTTT
. | . | TRBJ2-5 | TRBV29-1 | CSAEGPKKRETQYF | TGCAGCGCCGAGGGGCCAAAAAAGCGGGAGACCCAGTACTTC
few | TRBD1 | TRBJ1-2 | TRBV6-1 | CASWTGANYGYTF | TGTGCCAGCTGGACAGGCGCTAACTATGGCTACACCTTC
. | . | TRBJ2-6 | TRBV27 | CASSLTGSGANVLTF | TGTGCCAGCAGTTTAACCGGCTCTGGGGCCAACGTCCTGACTTTC
. | . | TRBJ1-5 | TRBV28 | CASSLSGVTQPQHF | TGTGCCAGCAGTTTATCTGGGGTGACCCAGCCCCAGCATTTT
. | . | TRBJ2-3 | TRBV5-1 | CASSLEPGDTQYF | TGCGCCAGCAGCTTGGAACCGGGAGATACGCAGTATTTT
. | . | TRBJ1-6 | TRBV11-2 | CASSLGRTKSSSLHF | TGTGCCAGCAGCTTAGGGAGGACTAAGAGCAGTTCCCTCCACTTT
. | . | TRBJ2-7 | TRBV4-1 | CASSQLRGGVYEQYF | TGCGCCAGCAGCCAACTTAGGGGGGGTGTCTACGAGCAGTACTTC
. | . | TRBJ2-2 | TRBV4-3 | CASSRSLNIGELFF | TGCGCCAGCAGCCGTTCTTTAAATATCGGGGAGCTGTTTTTT
. | . | TRBJ1-6 | TRBV20-1 | CSAGGQLNSPLHF | TGCAGTGCGGGGGGGCAGCTTAATTCACCCCTCCACTTT
once | . | TRBJ1-3 | TRBV20-1 | CSASPVGNTIYF | TGCAGTGCTAGTCCGGTTGGAAACACCATATATTTT
. | . | TRBJ2-1 | TRBV7-9 | CASSWGANEQFF | TGTGCCAGCAGCTGGGGAGCCAATGAGCAGTTCTTC
few | . | TRBJ2-7 | TRBV3-1 | CASSQDARGRYEQYF | TGTGCCAGCAGCCAAGATGCCAGGGGGAGGTACGAGCAGTACTTC
. | TRBD1 | TRBJ2-7 | TRBV20-1 | CSARDRRQGTVEQYF | TGCAGTGCTAGAGATCGGAGACAGGGGACTGTCGAGCAGTACTTC
once | . | TRBJ2-7 | TRBV11-2 | CASSLQTLGYEQYF | TGTGCCAGCAGCTTACAGACCTTAGGGTACGAGCAGTACTTC
. | TRBD1 | TRBJ1-2 | TRBV19 | CASSNRDRGYTF | TGTGCCAGTAGTAACCGGGACAGAGGCTACACCTTC
. | TRBD2 | TRBJ2-3 | TRBV20-1 | CSARDLAAGVVDTQYF | TGCAGTGCTAGAGATCTCGCAGCGGGAGTGGTAGATACGCAGTATTTT
. | . | TRBJ1-5 | TRBV4-3 | CASSQEYRDPEHVYSNQPQHF | TGCGCCAGCAGCCAAGAGTACCGGGACCCTGAACACGTTTATAGCAATCAGCCCCAGCATTTT
. | . | TRBJ2-7 | TRBV9 | CASSVANRVGEQYF | TGTGCCAGCAGCGTAGCCAACAGGGTTGGCGAGCAGTACTTC
. | TRBD1 | TRBJ2-5 | TRBV20-1 | CSARDLRGQGKETQYF | TGCAGTGCTAGAGATCTCAGGGGGCAGGGGAAAGAGACCCAGTACTTC
. | . | TRBJ2-3 | TRBV20-1 | CSVGLWGTDTQYF | TGCAGTGTGGGGTTGTGGGGCACAGATACGCAGTATTTT
. | TRBD1 | TRBJ1-5 | TRBV9 | CASSQGAGNQPQHF | TGTGCCAGCAGTCAGGGGGCCGGCAATCAGCCCCAGCATTTT
. | . | TRBJ1-1 | TRBV29-1 | CSVENPIQGYTEAFF | TGCAGCGTTGAAAATCCCATACAGGGCTACACTGAAGCTTTCTTT
. | TRBD1 | TRBJ2-1 | TRBV7-8 | CASRQDRDSNNEQFF | TGTGCCAGCAGGCAAGACCGGGACAGCAACAATGAGCAGTTCTTC
. | . | TRBJ2-7 | TRBV9 | CASPGLSYEQYF | TGTGCCAGCCCTGGCCTCTCCTACGAGCAGTACTTC
. | . | TRBJ2-5 | TRBV2 | CASGRIIQETQYF | TGTGCCAGCGGTCGAATAATCCAAGAGACCCAGTACTTC
. | . | TRBJ2-7 | TRBV20-1 | CSARRTTQLSYEQYF | TGCAGTGCTAGAAGGACTACTCAACTCTCCTACGAGCAGTACTTC
. | . | TRBJ2-3 | TRBV27 | CASRRRGFPDTQYF | TGTGCCAGCAGACGGAGGGGGTTCCCAGATACGCAGTATTTT
. | TRBD1 | TRBJ2-7 | TRBV7-2 | CASSLISWGTVNYEQYF | TGTGCCAGCAGCCTCATATCTTGGGGGACAGTTAACTACGAGCAGTACTTC
. | TRBD1 | TRBJ2-7 | TRBV5-1 | CASSPGQGTSYEQYF | TGCGCCAGCAGCCCGGGACAGGGGACATCCTACGAGCAGTACTTC
once | TRBD1 | TRBJ2-1 | TRBV5-1 | CASTGDRGYNEQFF | TGCGCCAGCACCGGGGACAGGGGGTACAATGAGCAGTTCTTC
. | TRBD1 | TRBJ1-5 | TRBV30 | CAWSGGTGNQPQHF | TGTGCCTGGAGTGGAGGGACAGGGAATCAGCCCCAGCATTTT